Listed below are T cell receptor beta chains from one sample, sequenced in a study of shared clonotypes between healthy human individuals. The assay was immunoSEQ multiplex PCR, and TCRdb's table has in-frame clones only and misses some. The sample lists about 1.9 million clones; over 85% were seen once. Material for sequencing was naive CD8+ T cells from PBMCs. These receptors all stem from a man between 18 and 35 years old in good health. Some clones in this sample may be carry-over from other donors' samples. The CDR3 runs from the conserved cysteine through the conserved F or W. The D gene is left open where the match is weak. The size entry is marked missing in some rows and otherwise reads once, few, many or a size class.

clone_size d_call j_call v_call cdr3_aa cdr3_nt
- - TRBJ2-7 TRBV27 CASSLGDSYEQYF TGTGCCAGCAGTTTGGGGGATTCCTACGAGCAGTACTTC
- - TRBJ2-1 TRBV5-4 CASSLIVHNEQFF TGTGCCAGCAGCTTGATAGTACACAATGAGCAGTTCTTC
- TRBD1 TRBJ2-7 TRBV9 CASSALPGQVYEQYF TGTGCCAGCAGCGCCCTCCCGGGACAGGTATACGAGCAGTACTTC
- - TRBJ1-3 TRBV9 CASSGGGSGNTIYF TGTGCCAGCAGCGGAGGGGGCTCTGGAAACACCATATATTTT
- - TRBJ2-7 TRBV7-9 CASSLNGRDEQYF TGTGCCAGCAGCTTAAACGGACGGGACGAGCAGTACTTC
- TRBD1 TRBJ1-1 TRBV27 CAIGTGLTEAFF TGTGCCATCGGGACAGGCTTGACTGAAGCTTTCTTT
once TRBD2 TRBJ2-3 TRBV7-6 CASSLVAGGPRDTQYF TGTGCCAGCAGCTTAGTGGCGGGAGGGCCGCGAGATACGCAGTATTTT
- - TRBJ2-7 TRBV9 CASSPTQGAYEQYF TGTGCCAGCAGCCCAACCCAAGGGGCGTACGAGCAGTACTTC
- - TRBJ2-4 TRBV30 CAWIPGLAKNIQYF TGTGCCTGGATCCCGGGACTGGCCAAAAACATTCAGTACTTC
- - TRBJ2-1 TRBV6-5 CASSYYRGSEQFF TGTGCCAGCAGTTACTACCGCGGCAGTGAGCAGTTCTTC
- - TRBJ2-7 TRBV27 CASSPPSRGDEQYF TGTGCCAGCAGTCCCCCCAGCAGGGGGGACGAGCAGTACTTC
- - TRBJ2-2 TRBV28 CATLGVTGWNTGELFF TGTGCCACCCTCGGGGTCACAGGCTGGAACACCGGGGAGCTGTTTTTT
- - TRBJ1-5 TRBV15 CATSKEQGWGNQPQHF TGTGCCACCAGCAAAGAACAGGGTTGGGGCAATCAGCCCCAGCATTTT
- - TRBJ2-7 TRBV9 CASSVSQEAYEQYF TGTGCCAGCAGCGTGAGTCAGGAGGCCTACGAGCAGTACTTC
- TRBD1 TRBJ2-3 TRBV5-4 CASSPGPRTGDTQYF TGTGCCAGCAGCCCGGGACCGAGGACAGGAGATACGCAGTATTTT
- - TRBJ2-7 TRBV13 CASSFGGDAYEQYF TGTGCCAGCAGCTTTGGAGGGGACGCCTACGAGCAGTACTTC
- TRBD2 TRBJ2-6 TRBV5-3 CARSLAGASGNSGANVLTF TGTGCCAGAAGCTTGGCAGGTGCTAGCGGGAACTCTGGGGCCAACGTCCTGACTTTC
- - TRBJ2-1 TRBV7-8 CASSLRDQYNEQFF TGTGCCAGCAGCTTAAGGGACCAATACAATGAGCAGTTCTTC
- - TRBJ1-6 TRBV4-1 CASSQDPGAVGNSPLHF TGCGCCAGCAGCCAAGACCCTGGGGCAGTTGGGAATTCACCCCTCCACTTT
- - TRBJ2-1 TRBV30 CAWSVGSYEQFF TGTGCCTGGAGTGTAGGGTCCTATGAGCAGTTCTTC
- - TRBJ1-1 TRBV19 CASSIAGGISGTEAFF TGTGCCAGTAGTATAGCCGGAGGGATATCGGGGACTGAAGCTTTCTTT
- - TRBJ1-5 TRBV27 CASSPSRRNQPQHF TGTGCCAGCAGTCCAAGTAGAAGAAATCAGCCCCAGCATTTT
- TRBD1 TRBJ1-1 TRBV9 CASSASGLSGTGGSFF TGTGCCAGCAGCGCCTCTGGTTTAAGCGGGACAGGGGGATCTTTCTTT
once TRBD2 TRBJ2-7 TRBV27 CASSLSKAGSVYEQYF TGTGCCAGCAGTTTATCGAAAGCGGGAAGTGTCTACGAGCAGTACTTC
- - TRBJ1-1 TRBV7-9 CASSLTGGEHAEAFF TGTGCCAGCAGCTTAACGGGGGGCGAGCATGCTGAAGCTTTCTTT
- TRBD1 TRBJ2-7 TRBV9 CASSVGWTGGEQYF TGTGCCAGCAGCGTAGGTTGGACAGGGGGCGAGCAGTACTTC
once TRBD2 TRBJ2-3 TRBV27 CASSKTSGPSTDTQYF TGTGCCAGCAGCAAAACTAGCGGCCCTAGCACAGATACGCAGTATTTT
- TRBD1 TRBJ1-4 TRBV28 CASSLFGQGREKLFF TGTGCCAGCAGTTTATTTGGACAGGGGCGTGAAAAACTGTTTTTT
once TRBD2 TRBJ2-3 TRBV28 CASSLLAGGPTDTQYF TGTGCCAGCAGTTTATTGGCGGGAGGGCCCACAGATACGCAGTATTTT
- - TRBJ2-7 TRBV6-5 CASSYSSEAYEQYF TGTGCCAGCAGTTACTCTTCAGAAGCCTACGAGCAGTACTTC
- TRBD2 TRBJ2-1 TRBV9 CASSARLAHYNEQFF TGTGCCAGCAGCGCCCGACTAGCGCATTACAATGAGCAGTTCTTC
- - TRBJ2-1 TRBV7-9 CASSLVPGSSYNEQFF TGTGCCAGCAGCTTAGTTCCCGGGAGCTCCTACAATGAGCAGTTCTTC
- - TRBJ1-1 TRBV29-1 CSARNTEAFF TGCAGCGCACGGAACACTGAAGCTTTCTTT
- - TRBJ1-2 TRBV7-9 CASSPGLLDYGYTF TGTGCCAGCAGCCCCGGGCTCCTGGACTATGGCTACACCTTC
once TRBD1 TRBJ2-1 TRBV5-1 CASSFPLTDREDYNEQFF TGCGCCAGCAGCTTCCCTTTAACTGACAGGGAAGACTACAATGAGCAGTTCTTC
- - TRBJ1-4 TRBV2 CASTDDPRGVFF TGTGCCAGCACCGACGACCCGCGGGGGGTGTTTTTT
- TRBD2 TRBJ2-7 TRBV10-3 CAISIHQRENPREQYF TGTGCCATCAGTATCCACCAGCGGGAGAACCCTCGCGAGCAGTACTTC
few - TRBJ2-2 TRBV18 CASSHSPGVTGELFF TGTGCCAGCTCACACTCTCCAGGGGTCACCGGGGAGCTGTTTTTT
- - TRBJ2-1 TRBV27 CASSLGITAFNEQFF TGTGCCAGCAGTTTGGGGATTACTGCCTTCAATGAGCAGTTCTTC
- - TRBJ1-2 TRBV10-3 CAISESVRSGSYGYTF TGTGCCATCAGTGAGTCGGTCCGCAGCGGCAGCTATGGCTACACCTTC
- TRBD2 TRBJ2-7 TRBV13 CASSLGLAGPASEQYF TGTGCCAGCAGCTTAGGACTAGCGGGACCCGCTTCCGAGCAGTACTTC
few - TRBJ1-1 TRBV19 CASSVQGNTEAFF TGTGCCAGTAGTGTACAGGGGAACACTGAAGCTTTCTTT
- - TRBJ2-5 TRBV11-1 CASSLVVRADAQETQYF TGTGCCAGCAGCTTAGTGGTAAGGGCCGACGCTCAAGAGACCCAGTACTTC
once TRBD2 TRBJ2-2 TRBV14 CASSQLRGDPTGELFF TGTGCCAGCAGTCAGCTTCGGGGGGACCCCACCGGGGAGCTGTTTTTT
- TRBD2 TRBJ2-7 TRBV10-3 CAIGGRPGTSDYEQYF TGTGCCATCGGGGGGAGGCCCGGGACTAGCGACTACGAGCAGTACTTC
- - TRBJ2-7 TRBV10-2 CASLGGYEQYF TGCGCCAGTTTAGGTGGCTACGAGCAGTACTTC